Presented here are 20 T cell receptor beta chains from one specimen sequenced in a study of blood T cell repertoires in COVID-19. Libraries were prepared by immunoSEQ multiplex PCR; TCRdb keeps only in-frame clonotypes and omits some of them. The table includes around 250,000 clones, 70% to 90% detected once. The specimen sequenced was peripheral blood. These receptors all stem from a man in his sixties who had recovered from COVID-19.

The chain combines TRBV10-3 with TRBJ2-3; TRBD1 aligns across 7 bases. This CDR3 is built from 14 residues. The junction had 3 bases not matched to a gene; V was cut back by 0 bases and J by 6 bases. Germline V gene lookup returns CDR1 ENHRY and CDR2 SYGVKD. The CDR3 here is CAISESDRQDTQYF. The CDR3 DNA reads TGTGCCATCAGTGAGTCGGACAGGCAGGATACGCAGTATTTT.

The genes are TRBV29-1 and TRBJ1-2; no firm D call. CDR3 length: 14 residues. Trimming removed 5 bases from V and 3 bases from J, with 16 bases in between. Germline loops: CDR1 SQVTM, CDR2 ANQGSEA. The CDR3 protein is CSVLGGGRHYGYTF. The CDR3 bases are TGCAGCGTTTTAGGAGGAGGCAGACACTATGGCTACACCTTC.

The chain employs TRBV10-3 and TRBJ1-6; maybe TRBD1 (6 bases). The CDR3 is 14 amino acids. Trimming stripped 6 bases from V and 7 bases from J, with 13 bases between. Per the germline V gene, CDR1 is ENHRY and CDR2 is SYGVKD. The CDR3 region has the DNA TGTGCCATCAGGGAAGGACAGCCCAATTCACCCCTCCACTTT. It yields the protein CAIREGQPNSPLHF.

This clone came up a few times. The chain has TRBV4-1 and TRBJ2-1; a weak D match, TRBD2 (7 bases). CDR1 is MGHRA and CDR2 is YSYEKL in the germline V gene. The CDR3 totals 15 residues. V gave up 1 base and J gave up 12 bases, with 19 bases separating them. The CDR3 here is CASSQVGGRGARQFF. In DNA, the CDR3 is TGCGCCAGCAGCCAAGTTGGTGGGAGGGGGGCCCGGCAGTTCTTC.

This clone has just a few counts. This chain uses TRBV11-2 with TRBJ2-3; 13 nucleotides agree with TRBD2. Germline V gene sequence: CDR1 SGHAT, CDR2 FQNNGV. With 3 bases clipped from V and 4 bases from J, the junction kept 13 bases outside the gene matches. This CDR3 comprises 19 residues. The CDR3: CASSFLSRRTSGRADTQYF. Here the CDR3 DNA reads TGTGCCAGCAGCTTCCTCTCCCGGCGAACTAGCGGGAGGGCAGATACGCAGTATTTT.

Here the CDR3 reads CASSPGGRGGEKLFF. For the CDR3, the DNA is TGTGCCAGCAGCCCAGGAGGTCGGGGGGGTGAAAAACTGTTTTTT. The chain couples TRBV7-2 to TRBJ1-4, with D perhaps matching TRBD1 (5 bases). V lost 5 bases and J lost 7, with 17 bases in between. CDR1 is SGHTA, CDR2 FQGNSA, per germline. The CDR3 length is 15 residues. Based on the CDR3 plus reference TRBV7-2 and TRBJ1-4, the full variable domain is GAGVSQSPSNKVTEKGKDVELRCDPISGHTALYWYRQSLGQGLEFLIYFQGNSAPDKSGLPSDRFSAERTGGSVSTLTIQRTQQEDSAVYLCASSPGGRGGEKLFFGSGTQLSVL.

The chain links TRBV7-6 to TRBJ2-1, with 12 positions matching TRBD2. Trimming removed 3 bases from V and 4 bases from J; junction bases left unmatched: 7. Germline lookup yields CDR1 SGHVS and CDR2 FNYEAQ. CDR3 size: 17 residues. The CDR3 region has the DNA TGTGCCAGCAGCTTTGGGAGGACTAGCGGGACATACAATGAGCAGTTCTTC. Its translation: CASSFGRTSGTYNEQFF.

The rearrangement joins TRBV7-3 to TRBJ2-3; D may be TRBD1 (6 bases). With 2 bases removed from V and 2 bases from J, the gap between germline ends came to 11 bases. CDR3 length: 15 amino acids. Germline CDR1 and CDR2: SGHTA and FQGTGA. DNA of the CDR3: TGTGCCAGCAGCTTAGTGAGGGGGACCACAGATACGCAGTATTTT. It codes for CASSLVRGTTDTQYF.

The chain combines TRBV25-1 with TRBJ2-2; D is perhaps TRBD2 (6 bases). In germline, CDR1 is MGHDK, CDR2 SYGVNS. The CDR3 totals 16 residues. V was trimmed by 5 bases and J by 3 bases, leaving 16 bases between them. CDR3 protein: CASSPFRLGDTGELFF. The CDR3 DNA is TGTGCCAGCAGTCCCTTCCGACTAGGAGACACCGGGGAGCTGTTTTTT.

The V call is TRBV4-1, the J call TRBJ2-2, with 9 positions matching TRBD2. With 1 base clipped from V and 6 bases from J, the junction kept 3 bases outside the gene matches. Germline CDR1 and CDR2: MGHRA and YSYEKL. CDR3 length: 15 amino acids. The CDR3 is CASSQVRTSAGELFF. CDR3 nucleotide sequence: TGCGCCAGCAGCCAAGTTAGGACTAGCGCCGGGGAGCTGTTTTTT.

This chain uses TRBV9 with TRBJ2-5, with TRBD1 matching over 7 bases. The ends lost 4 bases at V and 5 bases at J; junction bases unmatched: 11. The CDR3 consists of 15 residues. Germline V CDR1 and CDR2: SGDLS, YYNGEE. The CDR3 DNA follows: TGTGCCAGCAGCATATCGGGACAGTCGGGGGAGACCCAGTACTTC. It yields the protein CASSISGQSGETQYF.

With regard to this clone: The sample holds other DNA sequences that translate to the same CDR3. The CDR3 region is CASSLSGAYEQYF. Here the CDR3 DNA reads TGTGCCAGCAGTTTATCAGGGGCCTACGAGCAGTACTTC. V gene TRBV28 combines with J gene TRBJ2-7; possibly TRBD1 for D (6 bases). CDR3 length equals 13 residues. The germline V gene has CDR1 MDHEN and CDR2 SYDVKM. V dropped 1 base and J dropped 2 bases, with 6 bases sitting between them.

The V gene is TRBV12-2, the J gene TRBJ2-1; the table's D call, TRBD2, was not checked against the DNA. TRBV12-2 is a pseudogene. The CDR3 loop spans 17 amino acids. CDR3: CASRLDLSGRAVNEQFF. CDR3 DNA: TGTGCAAGTCGCTTAGATCTAAGCGGGAGGGCCGTCAATGAGCAGTTCTTC.

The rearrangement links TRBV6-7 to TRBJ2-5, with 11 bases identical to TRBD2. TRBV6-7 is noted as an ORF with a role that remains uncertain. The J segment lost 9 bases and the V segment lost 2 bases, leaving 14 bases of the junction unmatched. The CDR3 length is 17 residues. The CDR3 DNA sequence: TGTGCCAGCAGTTACCCAAATGGGACTAGCGGCCTCGGGGCCCAGTACTTC. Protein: CASSYPNGTSGLGAQYF.

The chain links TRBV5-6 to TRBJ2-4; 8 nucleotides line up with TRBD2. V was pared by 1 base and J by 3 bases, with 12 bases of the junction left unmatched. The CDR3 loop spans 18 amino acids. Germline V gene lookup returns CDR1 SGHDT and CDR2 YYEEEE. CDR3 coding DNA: TGTGCCAGCAGCTTGCGGTCTAGCGGGTGGGCAGGCAAAAACATTCAGTACTTC. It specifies CASSLRSSGWAGKNIQYF.

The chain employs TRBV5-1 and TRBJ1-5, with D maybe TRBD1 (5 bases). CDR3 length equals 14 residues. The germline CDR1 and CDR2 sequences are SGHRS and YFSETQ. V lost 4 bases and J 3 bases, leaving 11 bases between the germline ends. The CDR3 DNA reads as TGCGCCAGCAGCGACGGTGGGGCCAATCAGCCCCAGCATTTT. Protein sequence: CASSDGGANQPQHF.

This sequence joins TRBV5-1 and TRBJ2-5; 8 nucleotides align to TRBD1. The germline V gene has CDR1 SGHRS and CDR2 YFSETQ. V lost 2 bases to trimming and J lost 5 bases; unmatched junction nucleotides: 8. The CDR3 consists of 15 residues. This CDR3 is CASSLGQGAVETQYF. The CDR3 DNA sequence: TGCGCCAGCAGCTTAGGGCAGGGGGCCGTGGAGACCCAGTACTTC.

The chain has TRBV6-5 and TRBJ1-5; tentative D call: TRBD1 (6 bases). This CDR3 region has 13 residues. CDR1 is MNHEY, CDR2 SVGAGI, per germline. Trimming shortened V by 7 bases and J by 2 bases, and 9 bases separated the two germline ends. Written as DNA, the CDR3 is TGTGCCAGCATAGGGGGGGGCAATCAGCCCCAGCATTTT. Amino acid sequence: CASIGGGNQPQHF.

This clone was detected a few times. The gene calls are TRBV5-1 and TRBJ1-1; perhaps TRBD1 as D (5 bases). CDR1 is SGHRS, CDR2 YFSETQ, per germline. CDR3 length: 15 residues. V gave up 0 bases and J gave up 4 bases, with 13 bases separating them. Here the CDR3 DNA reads TGCGCCAGCAGCTTGGTTGCAGGGTCGGGCACTGAAGCTTTCTTT. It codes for CASSLVAGSGTEAFF.

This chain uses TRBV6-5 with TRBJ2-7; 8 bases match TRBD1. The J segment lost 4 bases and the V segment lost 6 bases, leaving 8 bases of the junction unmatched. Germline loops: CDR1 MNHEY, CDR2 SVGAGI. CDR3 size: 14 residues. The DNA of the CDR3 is TGTGCCAGCAGACTCCACAGGGGGACGTACGAGCAGTACTTC. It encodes CASRLHRGTYEQYF.